There are a few counts of the clone carrying this TCR beta chain. As yet, its antigen is unknown. Germline V lookup: CDR1 MNHEY, CDR2 SVGAGI. There are 15 residues in the CDR3. V lost 4 bases and J lost 3; bases outside the gene matches: 3. These data come from a study of identical twins. A universal primer binding site was introduced by template switching. The final cDNA contained unique molecular identifiers. TCRdb independently ran MiXCR on the 5' RACE reads; one entry per CDR3 protein. The repertoire consists of around 480,000 distinct CDR3 sequences, with approximately 15% occurring once and the leading ten covering 0.5% to 0.65%. Study-wide points: Model-predicted out-of-frame TCR alpha sharing fell below observed values in monozygotic twins.

The sample was also reused in another study, on yellow fever vaccine responses in identical twins.

J is TRBJ2-2 and V is TRBV6-5; 9 nucleotides align to TRBD1. The TCR sequence derives from a woman between 18 and 29 years old in good health. The specimen sequenced was CD4+ T cells sorted from blood. CDR3 region: CASSLWTGDTGELFF. In DNA, the CDR3 is TGTGCCAGCAGTTTATGGACAGGGGACACCGGGGAGCTGTTTTTT.